This T cell receptor beta chain was sequenced during a study of tumor and adjacent non-tumor tissue in lung cancer. TCRbeta libraries were built with three rounds of nested PCR, modified from ARM-PCR. Using its own MiXCR run on the multiplex PCR reads, TCRdb lists one record per CDR3 protein. The sample consists of tens of thousands of distinct CDR3 sequences, roughly 75% of them appearing once. This clonotype was seen more than once but under ten times. The junction does not match germline at one end; this may be a read error. This sample's RNA came from whole unsorted tissue. More than 3 cm separated this lung sample from the edge of the tumor. Sequencing was performed on distant non-tumor lung tissue. This sequence originates from a woman aged 45-65 years with non-small cell lung cancer.

The CDR3 DNA is TGTGTCAGCAGCCTACGGAGAAGACAGAACACCGGGGAGCTGTTCTTT. Protein sequence: CVSSLRRRQNTGELFF. This rearrangement joins TRBV11-1 to TRBJ2-2; D is possibly TRBD1 or TRBD2 (5 bases each). The germline CDR1 and CDR2 sequences are SGHAT and FQDESV (reference sequence). This CDR3 has 16 amino acids.